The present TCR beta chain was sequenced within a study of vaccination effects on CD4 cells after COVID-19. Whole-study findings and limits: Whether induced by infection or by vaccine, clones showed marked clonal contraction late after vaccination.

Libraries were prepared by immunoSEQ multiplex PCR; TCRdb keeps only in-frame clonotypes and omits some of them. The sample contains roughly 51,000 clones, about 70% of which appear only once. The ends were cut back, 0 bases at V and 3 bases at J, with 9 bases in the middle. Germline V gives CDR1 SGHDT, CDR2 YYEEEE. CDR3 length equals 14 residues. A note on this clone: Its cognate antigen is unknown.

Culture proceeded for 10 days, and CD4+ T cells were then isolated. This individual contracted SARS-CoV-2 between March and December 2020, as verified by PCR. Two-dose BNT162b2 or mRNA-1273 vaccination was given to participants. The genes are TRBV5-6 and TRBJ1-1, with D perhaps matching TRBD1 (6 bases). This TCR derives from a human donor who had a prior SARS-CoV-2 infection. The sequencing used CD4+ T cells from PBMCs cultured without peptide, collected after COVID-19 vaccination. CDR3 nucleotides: TGTGCCAGCAGCTTGGGGGGGCGCGACACTGAAGCTTTCTTT. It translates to CASSLGGRDTEAFF.